Sequencing of this T cell receptor (beta chain) was carried out in a study of monozygotic twins with inflammatory bowel disease. TCRalpha and TCRbeta cDNA underwent two nested PCRs of 16 and 9 cycles. TCRdb reanalyzed the 5' RACE reads and collapses them to one entry per CDR3 protein, without DNA. This sample's clone table lists around 380,000 distinct CDR3 sequences. The authors drew around 2.6 ml of blood from each donor. The origin of this receptor is a human donor with ulcerative colitis or Crohn's disease, or a healthy co-twin of an affected twin (not recorded which). Specimen: blood.

The chain's CDR3 is CATARSSMNTEAFF. The chain joins TRBV2 to TRBJ1-1. Looked up from germline, CDR1 is SNHLY and CDR2 is FYNNEI. This CDR3 comprises 14 residues. Full variable domain (rest looked up from reference TRBV2 and TRBJ1-1): EPEVTQTPSHQVTQMGQEVILRCVPISNHLYFYWYRQILGQKVEFLVSFYNNEISEKSEIFDDQFSVERPDGSNFTLKIRSTKLEDSAMYFCATARSSMNTEAFFGQGTRLTVV.